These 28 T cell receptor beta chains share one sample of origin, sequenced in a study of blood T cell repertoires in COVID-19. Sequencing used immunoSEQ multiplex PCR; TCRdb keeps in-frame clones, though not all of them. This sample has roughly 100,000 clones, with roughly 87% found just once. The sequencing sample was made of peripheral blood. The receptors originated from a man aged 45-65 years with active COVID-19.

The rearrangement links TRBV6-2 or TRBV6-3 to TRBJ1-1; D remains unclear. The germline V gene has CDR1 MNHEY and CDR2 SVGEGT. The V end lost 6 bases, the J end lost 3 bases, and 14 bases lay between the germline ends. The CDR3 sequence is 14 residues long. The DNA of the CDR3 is TGTGCCAGCAGCGACCGGGGAGGCTACACTGAAGCTTTCTTT. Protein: CASSDRGGYTEAFF.

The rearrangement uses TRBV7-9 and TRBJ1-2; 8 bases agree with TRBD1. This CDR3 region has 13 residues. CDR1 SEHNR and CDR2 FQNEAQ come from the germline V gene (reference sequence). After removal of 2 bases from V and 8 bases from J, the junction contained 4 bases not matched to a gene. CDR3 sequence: CASSLQGARGYTF. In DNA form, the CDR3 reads TGTGCCAGCAGCTTACAGGGGGCGCGGGGCTACACCTTC.

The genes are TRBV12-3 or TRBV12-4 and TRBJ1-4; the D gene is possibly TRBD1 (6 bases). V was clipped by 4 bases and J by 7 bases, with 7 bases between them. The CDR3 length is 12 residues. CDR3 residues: CASSSRGEKLFF. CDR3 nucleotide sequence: TGTGCCAGCAGTTCCAGGGGTGAAAAACTGTTTTTT.

The CDR3 sequence is CASSPAVRRISYEQYF. As DNA, the CDR3 is TGTGCCAGCAGCCCCGCCGTCAGGAGGATATCCTACGAGCAGTACTTC. The chain links TRBV3-1 (or the pseudogene TRBV3-2) to TRBJ2-7, with D maybe TRBD2 (5 bases). The CDR3 is made up of 16 amino acids. Trimming took off 4 bases at V and 1 base at J, with 17 bases between the two ends. From germline, CDR1 is LGHDT and CDR2 YNNKEL (reference sequence).

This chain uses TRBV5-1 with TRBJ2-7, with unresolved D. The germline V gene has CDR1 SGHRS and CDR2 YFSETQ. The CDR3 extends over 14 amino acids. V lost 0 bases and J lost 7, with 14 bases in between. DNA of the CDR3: TGCGCCAGCAGCTTGGGCTTCAGGTCTACGGAGCAGTACTTC. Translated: CASSLGFRSTEQYF.

CDR3 DNA sequence: TGTGCCAGCAGCCAGGGGGGGACGACGCAGAGGGCTTTCTTT. This sequence encodes CASSQGGTTQRAFF. The rearrangement links TRBV4-2 to TRBJ1-1, with D perhaps TRBD1 (5 bases). The germline V gene encodes CDR1 LGHNA and CDR2 YNFKEQ. This CDR3 is 14 amino acids long. Between the trimmed V and J ends, which lost 3 bases and 11 bases, there was a span of 19 bases.

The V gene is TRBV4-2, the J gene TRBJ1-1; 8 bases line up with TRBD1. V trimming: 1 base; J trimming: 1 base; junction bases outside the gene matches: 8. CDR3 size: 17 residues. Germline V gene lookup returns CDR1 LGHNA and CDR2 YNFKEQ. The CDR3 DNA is TGTGCCAGCAGCCAAGGTCGGCAGGGGGCTGCGAACACTGAAGCTTTCTTT. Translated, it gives CASSQGRQGAANTEAFF.

As DNA, the CDR3 is TGTGCCAGCAGTCCAGGGGGCGTGAACACTGAAGCTTTCTTT. It encodes CASSPGGVNTEAFF. This rearrangement joins TRBV6-4 to TRBJ1-1; 8 bases map to TRBD1. Germline V gene data show CDR1 as MRHNA and CDR2 as SNTAGT. The CDR3 spans 14 residues. With 5 bases clipped from V and 0 bases from J, the junction kept 2 bases outside the gene matches.

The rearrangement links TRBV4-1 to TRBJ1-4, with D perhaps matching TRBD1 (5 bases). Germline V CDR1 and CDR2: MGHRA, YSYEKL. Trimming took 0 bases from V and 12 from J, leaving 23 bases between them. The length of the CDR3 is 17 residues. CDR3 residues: CASSQEVGGGTGGELFF. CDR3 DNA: TGCGCCAGCAGCCAAGAGGTTGGGGGGGGTACCGGTGGGGAACTGTTTTTT.

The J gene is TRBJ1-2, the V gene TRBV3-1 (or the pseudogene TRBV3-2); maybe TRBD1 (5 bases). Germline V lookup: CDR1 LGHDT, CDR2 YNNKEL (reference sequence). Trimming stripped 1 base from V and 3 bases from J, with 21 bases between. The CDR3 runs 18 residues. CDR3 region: CASSQGYSGRIGDYGYTF. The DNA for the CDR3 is TGTGCCAGCAGCCAAGGGTATTCGGGGAGGATAGGGGACTATGGCTACACCTTC.

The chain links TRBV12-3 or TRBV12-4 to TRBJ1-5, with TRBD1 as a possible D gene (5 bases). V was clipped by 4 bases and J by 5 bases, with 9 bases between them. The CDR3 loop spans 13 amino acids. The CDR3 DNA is TGTGCCAGCAGTTACGGGGGAGATCAGCCCCAGCATTTT. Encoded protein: CASSYGGDQPQHF.

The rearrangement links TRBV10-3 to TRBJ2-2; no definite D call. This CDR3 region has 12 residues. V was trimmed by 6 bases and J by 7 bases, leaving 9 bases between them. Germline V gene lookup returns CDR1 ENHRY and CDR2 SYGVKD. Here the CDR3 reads CAISDEVGELFF. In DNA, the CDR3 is TGTGCCATCAGCGACGAGGTCGGGGAGCTGTTTTTT.

The CDR3 region has the DNA TGTGCCAGCAGCCAGGAGGGGCAGGAGTATCAGCCCCAGCATTTT. Its protein is CASSQEGQEYQPQHF. The rearrangement links TRBV5-5 to TRBJ1-5, with a weak D call TRBD1 (5 bases). Trimming took 4 bases from V and 5 from J, leaving 16 bases between them. Germline CDR1 reads SGHKS; CDR2 reads YYEKEE (reference sequence). CDR3 length equals 15 residues.

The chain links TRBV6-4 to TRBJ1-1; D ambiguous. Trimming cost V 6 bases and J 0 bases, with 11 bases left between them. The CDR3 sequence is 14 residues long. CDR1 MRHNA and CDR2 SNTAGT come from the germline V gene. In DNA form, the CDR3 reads TGTGCCAGCAGCCCAGTTGTTCTGAACACTGAAGCTTTCTTT. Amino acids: CASSPVVLNTEAFF.

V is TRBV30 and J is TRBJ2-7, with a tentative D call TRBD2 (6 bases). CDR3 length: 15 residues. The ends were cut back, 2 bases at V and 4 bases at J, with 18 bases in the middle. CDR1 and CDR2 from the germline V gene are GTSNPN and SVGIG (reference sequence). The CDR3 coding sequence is TGTGCCTGGAGTCTCCCCCGGGGAGGTAGATACGAGCAGTACTTC. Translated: CAWSLPRGGRYEQYF.

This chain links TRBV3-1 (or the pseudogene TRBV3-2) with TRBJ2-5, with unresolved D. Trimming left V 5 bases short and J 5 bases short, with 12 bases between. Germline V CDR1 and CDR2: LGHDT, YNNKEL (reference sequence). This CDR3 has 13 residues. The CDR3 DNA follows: TGTGCCAGCAGCTACCGGGTTCGGGAGACCCAGTACTTC. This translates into CASSYRVRETQYF.

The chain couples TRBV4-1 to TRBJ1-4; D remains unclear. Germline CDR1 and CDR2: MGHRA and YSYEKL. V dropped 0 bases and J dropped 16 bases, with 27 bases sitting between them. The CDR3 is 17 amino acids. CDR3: CASSQDGVGETRTIRFF. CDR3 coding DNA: TGCGCCAGCAGCCAAGATGGAGTGGGTGAGACACGGACTATAAGGTTTTTT.

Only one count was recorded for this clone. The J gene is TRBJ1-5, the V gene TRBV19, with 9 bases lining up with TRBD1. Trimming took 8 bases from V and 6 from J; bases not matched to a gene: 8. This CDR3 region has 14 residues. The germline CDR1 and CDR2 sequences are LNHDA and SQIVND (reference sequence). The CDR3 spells CASGTGGNGQPQHF. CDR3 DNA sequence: TGTGCCAGTGGTACAGGGGGCAATGGTCAGCCCCAGCATTTT.

The CDR3 spells CASSLRTGEEKLFF. DNA of the CDR3: TGTGCCAGCAGTCTACGGACAGGGGAGGAAAAACTGTTTTTT. V and J are TRBV2 and TRBJ1-4, with 9 positions matching TRBD1. CDR3 size: 14 residues. The V gene's germline CDR1 is SNHLY and CDR2 FYNNEI. Trimming cost V 5 bases and J 8 bases; bases outside gene matches: 6.

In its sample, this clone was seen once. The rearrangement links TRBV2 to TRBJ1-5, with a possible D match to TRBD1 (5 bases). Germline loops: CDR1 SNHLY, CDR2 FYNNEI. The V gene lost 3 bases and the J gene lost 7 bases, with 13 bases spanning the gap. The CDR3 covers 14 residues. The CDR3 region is CASSDRAGRQPQHF. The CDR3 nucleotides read TGTGCCAGCAGTGATCGGGCAGGGAGGCAGCCCCAGCATTTT.

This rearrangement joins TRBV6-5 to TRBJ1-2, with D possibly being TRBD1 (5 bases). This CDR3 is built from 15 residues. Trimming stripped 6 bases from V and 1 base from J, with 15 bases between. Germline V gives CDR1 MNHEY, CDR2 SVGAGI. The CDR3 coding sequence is TGTGCCAGCAGGTTGCGGGGGACCATTAACTATGGCTACACCTTC. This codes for CASRLRGTINYGYTF.

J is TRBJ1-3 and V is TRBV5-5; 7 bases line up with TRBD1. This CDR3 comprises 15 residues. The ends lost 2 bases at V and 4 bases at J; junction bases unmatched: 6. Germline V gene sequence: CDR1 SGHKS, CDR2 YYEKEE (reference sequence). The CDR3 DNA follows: TGTGCCAGCAGCTTCCGGGACAGCAAAGGAAACACCATATATTTT. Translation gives CASSFRDSKGNTIYF.

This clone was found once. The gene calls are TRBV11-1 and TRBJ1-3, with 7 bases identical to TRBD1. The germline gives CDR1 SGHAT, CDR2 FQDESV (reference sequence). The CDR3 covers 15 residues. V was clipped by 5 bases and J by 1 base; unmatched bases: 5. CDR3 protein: CASSNDRVSGNTIYF. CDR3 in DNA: TGTGCCAGCAGCAACGACAGGGTGTCTGGAAACACCATATATTTT.

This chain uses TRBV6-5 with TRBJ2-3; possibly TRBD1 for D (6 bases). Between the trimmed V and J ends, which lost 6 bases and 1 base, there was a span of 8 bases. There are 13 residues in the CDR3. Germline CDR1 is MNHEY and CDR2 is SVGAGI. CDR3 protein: CASRAGGTDTQYF. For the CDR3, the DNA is TGTGCCAGCAGGGCAGGGGGCACAGATACGCAGTATTTT.

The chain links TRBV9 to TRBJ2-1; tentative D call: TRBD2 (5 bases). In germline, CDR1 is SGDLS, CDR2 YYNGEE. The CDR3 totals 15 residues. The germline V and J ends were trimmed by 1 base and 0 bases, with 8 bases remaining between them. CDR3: CASSVQGSSYNEQFF. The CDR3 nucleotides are TGTGCCAGCAGCGTACAAGGGAGCTCCTACAATGAGCAGTTCTTC. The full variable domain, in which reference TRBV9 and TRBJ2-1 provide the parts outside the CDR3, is DSGVTQTPKHLITATGQRVTLRCSPRSGDLSVYWYQQSLDQGLQFLIQYYNGEERAKGNILERFSAQQFPDLHSELNLSSLELGDSALYFCASSVQGSSYNEQFFGPGTRLTVL.

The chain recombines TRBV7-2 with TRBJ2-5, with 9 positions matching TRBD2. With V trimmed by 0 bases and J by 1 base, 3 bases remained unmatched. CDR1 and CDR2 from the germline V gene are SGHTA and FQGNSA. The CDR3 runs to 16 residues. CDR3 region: CASSLASGGIQETQYF. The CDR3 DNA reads TGTGCCAGCAGCTTAGCTAGCGGGGGCATCCAAGAGACCCAGTACTTC.

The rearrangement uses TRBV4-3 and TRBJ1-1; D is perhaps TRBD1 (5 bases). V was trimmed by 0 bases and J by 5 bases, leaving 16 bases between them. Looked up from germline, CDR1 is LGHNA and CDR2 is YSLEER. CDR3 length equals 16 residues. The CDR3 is CASSQDTPGQGTEAFF. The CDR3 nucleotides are TGCGCCAGCAGCCAAGATACCCCCGGACAAGGAACTGAAGCTTTCTTT.

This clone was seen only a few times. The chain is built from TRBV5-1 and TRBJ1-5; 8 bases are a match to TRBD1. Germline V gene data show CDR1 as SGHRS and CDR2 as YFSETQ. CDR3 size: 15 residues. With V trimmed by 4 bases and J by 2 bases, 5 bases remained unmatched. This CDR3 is CASSPTGQGNQPQHF. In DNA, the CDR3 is TGCGCCAGCAGCCCGACGGGACAGGGCAATCAGCCCCAGCATTTT.